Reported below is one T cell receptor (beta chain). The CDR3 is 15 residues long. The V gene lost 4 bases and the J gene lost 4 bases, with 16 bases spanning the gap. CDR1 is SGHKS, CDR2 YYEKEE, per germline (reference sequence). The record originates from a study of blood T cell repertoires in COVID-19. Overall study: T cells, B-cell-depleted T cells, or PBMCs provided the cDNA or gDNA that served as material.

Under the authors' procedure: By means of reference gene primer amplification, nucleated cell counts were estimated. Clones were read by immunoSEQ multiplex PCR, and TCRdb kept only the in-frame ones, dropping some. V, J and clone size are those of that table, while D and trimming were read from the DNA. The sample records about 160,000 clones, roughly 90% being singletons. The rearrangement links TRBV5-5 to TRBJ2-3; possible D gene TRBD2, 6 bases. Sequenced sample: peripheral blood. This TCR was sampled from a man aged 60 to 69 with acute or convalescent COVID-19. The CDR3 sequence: CASSPPGGGSDTQYF. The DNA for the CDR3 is TGTGCCAGCAGCCCACCCGGGGGAGGCTCAGATACGCAGTATTTT.